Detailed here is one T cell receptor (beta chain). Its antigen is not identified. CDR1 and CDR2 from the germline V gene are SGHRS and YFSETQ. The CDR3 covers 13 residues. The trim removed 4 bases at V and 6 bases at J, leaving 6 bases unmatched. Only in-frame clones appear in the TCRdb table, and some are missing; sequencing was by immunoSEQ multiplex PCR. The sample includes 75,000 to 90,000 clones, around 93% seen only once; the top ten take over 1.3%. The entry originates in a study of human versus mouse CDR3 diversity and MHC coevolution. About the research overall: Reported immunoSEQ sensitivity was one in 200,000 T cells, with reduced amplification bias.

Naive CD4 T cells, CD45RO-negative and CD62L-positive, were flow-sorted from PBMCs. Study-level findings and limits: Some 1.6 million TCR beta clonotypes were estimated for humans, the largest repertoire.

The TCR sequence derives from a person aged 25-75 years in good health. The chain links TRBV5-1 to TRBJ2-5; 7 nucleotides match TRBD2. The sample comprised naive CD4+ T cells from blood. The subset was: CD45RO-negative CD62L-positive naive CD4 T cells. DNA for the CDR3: TGCGCCAGCAGCGTGGGGGGGGATCAGACCCAGTACTTC. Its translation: CASSVGGDQTQYF. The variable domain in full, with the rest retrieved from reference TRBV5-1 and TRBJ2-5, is KAGVTQTPRYLIKTRGQQVTLSCSPISGHRSVSWYQQTPGQGLQFLFEYFSETQRNKGNFPGRFSGRQFSNSRSEMNVSTLELGDSALYLCASSVGGDQTQYFGPGTRLLVL.